This T cell receptor beta chain is from a study of T cell clusters in autoimmune cytopenias (dated by TCRdb to between 2018 and 2021). In terms of the full investigation: Among healthy donor controls, the mean age was around 51 years, the median age was 59 years, and about half of the roughly 40 were female. TRB and IGH repertoires from peripheral blood were sequenced in autoimmune cytopenia patients at active disease and during treatment follow-up, with healthy, CLL and autoimmune hepatitis controls included alongside. The goal of the study was to find out whether patients with autoimmune cytopenia have a disease-specific immune repertoire signature that could be used as a blood-based biomarker. TRB sequencing reached a median depth of roughly 52,000 reads per sample and yielded a median of roughly 2,500 distinct TRB clonotypes per sample. For primary cytopenia the controls were about two dozen age-matched healthy donors, whereas for secondary cytopenia the controls were about 13 age-matched CLL patients. Autoimmune hepatitis repertoires were compared with those of about 25 age- and sex-matched healthy donors. Broader findings and caveats from the paper: GLIPH suggested that primary autoimmune cytopenia patients lacked physiological T cell clusters: 40 to 60 clusters were exclusive to healthy donors versus fewer than 20 exclusive to patients. The T cell clusters were defined only in silico, and the functional role of the clusters still needed to be validated experimentally. The TRB repertoire shifts, including less even repertoires in secondary cytopenia and CLL, mostly reflected lymphoma bias and not autoimmunity. The cluster-lack signature was not observed for secondary cytopenia versus CLL, as the signature was apparently masked by the dominant lymphoma-associated repertoire. Compared with active autoimmune hepatitis patients, healthy donors had almost three times as many exclusive TRB clusters, a finding consistent with an autoimmunity-wide signature.

TRB rearrangements were amplified by multiplex PCR using a touch-down protocol with TRB-A and TRB-B primer pools mixed in one tube. Two consecutive PCR reactions with Phusion HS II polymerase added Illumina adapters and sample indices to the amplicons. The amplicons were purified from gel with the NucleoSpin Gel and PCR Clean-up kit, after which the amplicons were quantified by Qubit and checked for quality on an Agilent 2100 Bioanalyzer. Sequencing of the libraries was done on an Illumina MiSeq with paired-end, single-indexed, 600-cycle runs. Under the source paper's analysis protocol: TRB reads were aligned and assembled with MiXCR version 2.1.12 using the default MiXCR reference library. A clone was defined by each unique CDR3 nucleotide sequence, and the analysis included only productive sequences with two or more reads. Repertoire diversity was assessed by alpha-parameterized diversity profiles (alpha 0 to 5), including Shannon (alpha 1) and Simpson (alpha 2) indices, computed with an R script. Combinatorial TRB VJ usage was calculated with the tcR package and was compared between cohorts by principal component analysis performed with ade4. GLIPH was used to cluster TCRbeta CDR3s in pairs of cohorts matched for age and read depth, and a Wilcoxon test was used to compare cluster frequencies. Each CDR3 protein sequence appears as one entry after TCRdb reprocessed the reads, and no DNA is included. The V and J calls were determined by TCRdb, not by the authors. This specimen's table enumerates 5,600 or so distinct CDR3 sequences. Approximately 7.6% of the sample goes to the ten largest clones.

Points on this clonotype: Its cognate antigen has yet to be identified.

The CDR3 numbers 16 residues from cysteine through phenylalanine. The record lacks a DNA sequence. According to the germline V gene, CDR1 reads MNHEY and CDR2 reads SVGEGT. TRB amplification used about 0.25 ug of peripheral blood genomic DNA, tens of thousands of genome equivalents, per sample. This sample was also put to use in a study of T cell repertoires in aging, cancer and after chemotherapy. Drawing on the second study: The donors fell into six age groups ranging from 30 or younger to 70 or older, and each group had at least three individuals. Healthy donor control TCR repertoires were recorded over several months to years and showed clear clonal overlap across re-sampling. The complete dataset included approximately 10 million TCR reads. Significantly lower blood TCR diversity and higher clonality were observed in untreated patients with hematological or solid cancers than in age-matched healthy donors. In healthy donors, the drop in TCR diversity with age came mainly from a loss of richness, whereas in cancer patients a loss of evenness also played a part. Median generation probability increased over the chemotherapy interval in both cancer cohorts, suggesting repertoire reconstitution through rebound thymic output. According to the authors, the repertoire data do not permit conclusions about immunological memory after chemotherapy. The study profiled peripheral blood TCR beta repertoires from healthy donors and cancer patients to examine immunoaging and T cell reconstitution after chemotherapy. The cohort comprised 200 to 250 cancer patients, approximately 91 with hematological and around 120 with solid cancers, plus 95 healthy donors as a reference group. TRB sequences were processed with MiXCR versions 2.12 and 3.0.5. The repertoire metrics were Shannon diversity, evenness, clonality (defined as one minus evenness), and alpha-parameterized diversity profiles covering alpha 0 to 5. The IGoR algorithm was used to calculate generation probabilities of clones in the paired pre- and post-chemotherapy samples.

The sample comprised peripheral blood. The sequence was obtained from a human donor in good health. The sequence is built from TRBV6-2 or TRBV6-3 and TRBJ2-7; TCRdb lists TRBD1, though no DNA is available to test this call. This receptor carries the CDR3 CASSHWGGTGTYEQYF.